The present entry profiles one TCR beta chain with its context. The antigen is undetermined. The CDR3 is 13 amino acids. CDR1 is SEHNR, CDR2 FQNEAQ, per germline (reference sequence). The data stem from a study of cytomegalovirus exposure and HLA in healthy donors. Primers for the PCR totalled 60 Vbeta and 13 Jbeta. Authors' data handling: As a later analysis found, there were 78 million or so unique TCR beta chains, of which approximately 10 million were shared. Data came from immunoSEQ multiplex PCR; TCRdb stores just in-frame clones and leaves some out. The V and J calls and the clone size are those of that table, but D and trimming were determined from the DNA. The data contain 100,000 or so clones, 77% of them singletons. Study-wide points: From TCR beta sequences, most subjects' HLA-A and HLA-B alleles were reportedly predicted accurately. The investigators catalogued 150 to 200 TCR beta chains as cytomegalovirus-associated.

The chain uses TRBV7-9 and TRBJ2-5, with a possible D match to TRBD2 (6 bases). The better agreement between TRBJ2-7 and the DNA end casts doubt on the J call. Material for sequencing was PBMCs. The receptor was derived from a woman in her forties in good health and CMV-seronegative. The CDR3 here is CASSPPSGDEQYF. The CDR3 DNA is TGTGCCAGCAGTCCACCTTCGGGGGACGAGCAGTACTTC.